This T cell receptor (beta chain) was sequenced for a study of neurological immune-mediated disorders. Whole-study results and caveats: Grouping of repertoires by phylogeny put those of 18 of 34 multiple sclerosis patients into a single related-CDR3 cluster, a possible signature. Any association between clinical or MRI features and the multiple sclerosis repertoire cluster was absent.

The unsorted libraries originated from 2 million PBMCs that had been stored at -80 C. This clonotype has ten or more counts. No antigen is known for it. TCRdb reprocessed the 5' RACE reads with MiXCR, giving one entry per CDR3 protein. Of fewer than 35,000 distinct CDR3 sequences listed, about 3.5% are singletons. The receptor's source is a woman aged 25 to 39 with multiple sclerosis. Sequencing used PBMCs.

The DNA of the CDR3 is TGCAGTGGAGGAAGCGGGGTCACAGATACGCAGTATTTT. Translating it yields CSGGSGVTDTQYF. The chain is built from TRBV20-1 and TRBJ2-3; 7 positions agree with TRBD2. The CDR3 is 13 residues long. Germline CDR1 reads DFQATT; CDR2 reads SNEGSKA (reference sequence). Trimming at V came to 7 bases and at J to 2 bases, leaving 6 bases not matched to a gene.